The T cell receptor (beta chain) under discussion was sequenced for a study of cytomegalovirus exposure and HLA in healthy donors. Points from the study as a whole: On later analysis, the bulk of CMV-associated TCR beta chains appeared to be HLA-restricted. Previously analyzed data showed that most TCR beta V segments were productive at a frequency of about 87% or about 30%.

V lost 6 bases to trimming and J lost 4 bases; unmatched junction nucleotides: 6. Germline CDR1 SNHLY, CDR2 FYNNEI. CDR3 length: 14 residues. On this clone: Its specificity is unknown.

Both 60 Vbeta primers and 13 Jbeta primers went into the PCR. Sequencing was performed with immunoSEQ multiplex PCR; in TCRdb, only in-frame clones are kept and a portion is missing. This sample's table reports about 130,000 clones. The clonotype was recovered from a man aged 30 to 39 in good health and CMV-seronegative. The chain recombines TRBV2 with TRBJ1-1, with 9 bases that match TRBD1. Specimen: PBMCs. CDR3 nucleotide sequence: TGTGCCAGCAGCCCGGACAGGGGAAGCACTGAAGCTTTCTTT. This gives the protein CASSPDRGSTEAFF.